The 2 T cell receptor beta chains below were found in one sample sequenced in a study of regulatory T cells in long-lasting Graves disease. The TCR beta library used iRepertoire HTBI primers with Arm-PCR amplification of CDR3. TCRdb passed the multiplex PCR reads through MiXCR, listing each CDR3 protein once. In the table there are roughly 420,000 distinct CDR3 sequences, roughly a sixth of which are singletons. Time point given: newly diagnosed GD, antithyroid drugs for less than 3 months. The TCR library was made from RNA extracted from PBMCs. The sequencing here drew on peripheral blood mononuclear cells (PBMCs), taken at new diagnosis, from a patient treated with antithyroid drugs. These TCRs come from a female donor with Graves disease.

This clonotype has a count of ten or more. The V and J genes are TRBV20-1 and TRBJ1-2; tentative D call: TRBD1 (6 bases). The CDR3 extends over 15 amino acids. Trimming removed 0 bases at V and 8 bases at J, with 19 bases between. CDR1 DFQATT and CDR2 SNEGSKA come from the germline V gene (reference sequence). This CDR3 is CSARDVLGRGHGYTF. The CDR3 region has the DNA TGCAGTGCTAGAGACGTTTTGGGCAGGGGTCACGGCTACACCTTC.

At least ten counts were recorded for this clonotype. V gene TRBV29-1 combines with J gene TRBJ1-3; a weak D match, TRBD1 (5 bases). This CDR3 region has 14 residues. The V gene's germline CDR1 is SQVTM and CDR2 ANQGSEA. V gave up 4 bases and J gave up 0 bases, with 10 bases separating them. As DNA, the CDR3 is TGCAGCGTTGTATCACAGGTCTCTGGAAACACCATATATTTT. Translating it yields CSVVSQVSGNTIYF.